This is a list of T cell receptor beta chains from one sample in a study of T-cell memory formation after mild COVID-19. Using its own MiXCR run on the 5' RACE reads, TCRdb lists one record per CDR3 protein. This table holds 400,000 to 550,000 distinct CDR3 sequences, 25% found once. Material for sequencing was PBMCs or a T cell subset sorted from them (not recorded which). These receptors were taken from an adult woman who had mild COVID-19 (a few samples of this study predate the infection). Cell type and time point are not known. Each CDR3 is given with its conserved first and last residue. The D gene is left open where the match is weak. Clone size is given for some rows only: seen once, a few or many times, or a class if the clone is expanded.

J gene | clone size | V gene | D gene | CDR3 DNA | CDR3 protein
TRBJ2-2 | few | TRBV4-1 | . | TGCGCCAGCAGCCAGGGTGGTCGGGACACCGGGGAGCTGTTTTTT | CASSQGGRDTGELFF
TRBJ2-1 | . | TRBV6-2/TRBV6-3 | TRBD2 | TGTGCCAGCAGTTACCCCCTTGCGGGAGCAGACAATGAGCAGTTCTTC | CASSYPLAGADNEQFF
TRBJ1-5 | . | TRBV28 | TRBD1 | TGTGCCAGCAGTACTCGACAGGGCTACCAGCCCCAGCATTTT | CASSTRQGYQPQHF
TRBJ2-3 | many | TRBV20-1 | TRBD2 | TGCAGTGCCAATTCGGGGCGGGAGGTATCAGATACGCAGTATTTT | CSANSGREVSDTQYF
TRBJ2-2 | few | TRBV5-1 | . | TGCGCCAGCAGCTTGAGTTCGGGTGGAAGCACCGGGGAGCTGTTTTTT | CASSLSSGGSTGELFF
TRBJ1-6 | . | TRBV5-1 | . | TGCGCCAGCAGCTTGGTAGAGGGTGCCGGAAGTTCACCCCTCCACTTT | CASSLVEGAGSSPLHF
TRBJ2-2 | few | TRBV4-3 | TRBD2 | TGCGCCAGCAGCCCCGATCTAGCGGGAGTTGGGCCCGGGGAGCTGTTTTTT | CASSPDLAGVGPGELFF
TRBJ1-5 | . | TRBV5-1 | . | TGCGCCAGCAGCCCCGATGGGACAATCGGACAGCCCCAGCATTTT | CASSPDGTIGQPQHF
TRBJ2-2 | few | TRBV5-4 | TRBD2 | TGTGCCAGCAGCCCCGAGGCGTCTAGCGGGGGGTACACCGGGGAGCTGTTTTTT | CASSPEASSGGYTGELFF
TRBJ2-5 | few | TRBV6-5 | TRBD1 | TGTGCCAGCAGCCGGGGACAGGGGGCGATGGGGGAGACCCAGTACTTC | CASSRGQGAMGETQYF
TRBJ2-1 | . | TRBV14 | . | TGTGCCAGCAGCTCGTCCTGGGGCAATGAGCAGTTCTTC | CASSSSWGNEQFF
TRBJ2-7 | . | TRBV29-1 | . | TGCAGCGTTCTTGGGGAGAGCTCCTACGAGCAGTACTTC | CSVLGESSYEQYF
TRBJ1-1 | . | TRBV7-2 | TRBD1 | TGTGCCAGCAGCCTCGACAGGGTCCAGGGCACTGAAGCTTTCTTT | CASSLDRVQGTEAFF
TRBJ2-3 | few | TRBV7-3 | TRBD2 | TGTGCCAGCAGCTTGGGCGGGGGGGAAGATACGCAGTATTTT | CASSLGGGEDTQYF
TRBJ1-2 | once | TRBV5-6 | . | TGTGCCAGCAGCCCAGGCTTCTCCAGGGACGGCTATGGCTACACCTTC | CASSPGFSRDGYGYTF
TRBJ1-2 | few | TRBV12-3/TRBV12-4 | . | TGTGCCAGCAGTTTACCGGAGGAGGACTATGGCTACACCTTC | CASSLPEEDYGYTF
TRBJ2-3 | few | TRBV20-1 | . | TGCAGTGCTAGAGATCTATGGGTTAGCACAGATACGCAGTATTTT | CSARDLWVSTDTQYF
TRBJ2-1 | . | TRBV7-8 | TRBD2 | TGTGCCAGCAGTTCTCCGGGACTAGCGGGGACGCATGAGCAGTTCTTC | CASSSPGLAGTHEQFF
TRBJ2-7 | . | TRBV7-9 | TRBD2 | TGTGCCAGCAGCTTATTGACTAGCGGGCCTAACCGTTACGAGCAGTACTTC | CASSLLTSGPNRYEQYF
TRBJ2-5 | . | TRBV7-9 | TRBD1 | TGTGCCAGCAGCTTTACAGGGGGAATCCAAGAGACCCAGTACTTC | CASSFTGGIQETQYF
TRBJ2-3 | few | TRBV5-1 | . | TGCGCCAGCAGCTTGGCCGGGGGGCTGGGAGATACGCAGTATTTT | CASSLAGGLGDTQYF
TRBJ2-1 | . | TRBV24-1 | TRBD2 | TGTGCCACCAGTGATCCGAGCGGGAGGGGCAGAGGAGCCAATGAGCAGTTCTTC | CATSDPSGRGRGANEQFF
TRBJ2-5 | few | TRBV12-3/TRBV12-4 | . | TGTGCCAGCAGTTTAGCGGTGGAGGGAAGAGAGACCCAGTACTTC | CASSLAVEGRETQYF
TRBJ2-3 | . | TRBV12-3/TRBV12-4 | TRBD2 | TGTGCCAGCAGTTCGTTCAGCGGGGGCCCGGATACGCAGTATTTT | CASSSFSGGPDTQYF
TRBJ2-3 | . | TRBV9 | TRBD1 | TGTGCCAGCAGCGCGACAGGGGTTCCGCCAGATACGCAGTATTTT | CASSATGVPPDTQYF
TRBJ1-1 | . | TRBV18 | . | TGTGCCAGCTCGACGGACATGAACACTGAAGCTTTCTTT | CASSTDMNTEAFF
TRBJ2-3 | . | TRBV18 | TRBD1 | TGTGCCAGCTCAGCGACGACAGGGTTTCGGCCAGATACGCAGTATTTT | CASSATTGFRPDTQYF
TRBJ2-3 | . | TRBV6-4 | . | TGTGCCAGCAGTCCACAGGAGGGCACAGATACGCAGTATTTT | CASSPQEGTDTQYF
TRBJ2-5 | few | TRBV7-2 | . | TGTGCCAGCAGCATCAGACTAAACCAAGCAGAGACCCAGTACTTC | CASSIRLNQAETQYF
TRBJ2-1 | few | TRBV11-2 | . | TGTGCCAGCAGCTTATCTGCCGGAAACAATGAGCAGTTCTTC | CASSLSAGNNEQFF
TRBJ1-5 | . | TRBV6-6 | . | TGTGCCGTAGGGACACTCAATCAGCCCCAGCATTTT | CAVGTLNQPQHF
TRBJ2-2 | few | TRBV15 | . | TGTGCCACCAGCAGAGAGACGATCGGCCACGGGGAGCTGTTTTTT | CATSRETIGHGELFF
TRBJ2-1 | few | TRBV29-1 | TRBD2 | TGCAGCGGACGACTAGCTATCCCTGGGGATGAGCAGTTCTTC | CSGRLAIPGDEQFF
TRBJ2-5 | . | TRBV12-3/TRBV12-4 | . | TGTGCCAGCAGTTTATACCGGAAAGAGACCCAGTACTTC | CASSLYRKETQYF
TRBJ2-5 | few | TRBV12-5 | . | TGTGCTAGTGGTTTGGTACTTAACAGTCCCGAGACCCAGTACTTC | CASGLVLNSPETQYF
TRBJ2-1 | . | TRBV4-3 | TRBD2 | TGCGCCAGCGCAAGCGGGAGCTCCTACAATGAGCAGTTCTTC | CASASGSSYNEQFF
TRBJ1-4 | . | TRBV5-5 | . | TGTGCCAGCAGCTTGACCCAGGGGCCTACAACTAATGAAAAACTGTTTTTT | CASSLTQGPTTNEKLFF
TRBJ2-1 | many | TRBV5-1 | TRBD2 | TGCGCCAGCAGCTTGGCTAGCGGGAATGTTGAGCAGTTCTTC | CASSLASGNVEQFF
TRBJ2-3 | . | TRBV5-1 | . | TGCGCCAGCAGCCCGACAGCCGGGGATACGCAGTATTTT | CASSPTAGDTQYF
TRBJ2-1 | few | TRBV11-3 | . | TGTGCCAGCAGCTCCGGGACTTCTCAGTTCTTC | CASSSGTSQFF
TRBJ2-7 | . | TRBV11-2 | . | TGTGCCAGCAGCTCAACCTTCGAGCAGTACTTC | CASSSTFEQYF
TRBJ2-5 | . | TRBV7-7 | TRBD1 | TGTGCCAGCAGCTGGAGGGGACAGGGTATGGAGACCCAGTACTTC | CASSWRGQGMETQYF
TRBJ2-1 | many | TRBV7-9 | . | TGTGCCAGCAGACGAGACTCCTACAATGAGCAGTTCTTC | CASRRDSYNEQFF